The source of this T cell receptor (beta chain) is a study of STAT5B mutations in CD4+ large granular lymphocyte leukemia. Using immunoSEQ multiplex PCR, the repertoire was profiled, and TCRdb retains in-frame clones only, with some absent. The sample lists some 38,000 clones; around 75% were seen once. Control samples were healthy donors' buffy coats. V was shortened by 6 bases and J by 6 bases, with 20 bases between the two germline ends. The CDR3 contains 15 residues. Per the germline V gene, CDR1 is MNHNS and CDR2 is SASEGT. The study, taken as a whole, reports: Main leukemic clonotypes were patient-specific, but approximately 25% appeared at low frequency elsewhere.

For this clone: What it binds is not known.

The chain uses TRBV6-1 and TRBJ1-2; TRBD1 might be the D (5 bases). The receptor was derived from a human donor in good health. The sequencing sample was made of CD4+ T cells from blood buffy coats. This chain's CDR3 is CASREEDKGGHGYTF. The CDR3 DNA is TGTGCCAGCAGGGAGGAGGACAAAGGAGGTCATGGCTACACCTTC.